The sequence of this T cell receptor beta chain was determined in a study of Ad26.COV2.S vaccination and SARS-CoV-2 variants. Findings and caveats of the study: Substantial breadth in spike-specific CD8+ and CD4+ T cell responses was reportedly seen after vaccination. Ad26.COV2.S recipients had broader spike-specific TCRs (P = 0.0014). An underestimation of total T cell responses may have resulted from the TCR breadth and depth analyses.

Germline V CDR1 and CDR2: MDHEN, SYDVKM. The CDR3 has 16 residues. V lost 7 bases and J 0 bases, leaving 16 bases between the germline ends. Here immunoSEQ multiplex PCR was the method, and the copy in TCRdb shows in-frame clones only, minus some. The repertoire includes about 350,000 clones, about 91% of them detected once, and 3% to 4% sits in the top ten. Points on this clone: Its specificity is unknown.

This sequence originates from a human donor who had recovered from COVID-19. This chain uses TRBV28 with TRBJ1-3; D remains unclear. The starting material was peripheral blood, obtained after recovery from COVID-19. The CDR3 loop is CASTLRGQLSGNTIYF. In DNA form, the CDR3 reads TGTGCCAGCACCTTACGCGGCCAGCTCTCTGGAAACACCATATATTTT.